These 31 T cell receptor beta chains share one sample of origin, sequenced in a study of T cell changes during pregnancy in multiple sclerosis. Produced via immunoSEQ multiplex PCR; TCRdb's table is partial and in-frame only. The top ten hold 0.93% of the sample, which has roughly 100,000 clones, about 91% seen once. The sequencing used peripheral blood, collected after pregnancy. The receptors were gathered from a female donor with multiple sclerosis, enrolled in a pregnancy study.

This chain links TRBV15 with TRBJ2-5; 9 bases align to TRBD1. Trimming at V came to 3 bases and at J to 4 bases, leaving 15 bases not matched to a gene. CDR1 and CDR2 from the germline V gene are LNHNV and YYDKDF (reference sequence). The CDR3 consists of 18 residues. The CDR3 sequence: CATSRPGQGSGLGETQYF. CDR3 coding DNA: TGTGCCACCAGCAGGCCGGGACAGGGATCGGGTCTAGGAGAGACCCAGTACTTC. Full variable domain (rest looked up from reference TRBV15 and TRBJ2-5): DAMVIQNPRYQVTQFGKPVTLSCSQTLNHNVMYWYQQKSSQAPKLLFHYYDKDFNNEADTPDNFQSRRPNTSFCFLDIRSPGLGDTAMYLCATSRPGQGSGLGETQYFGPGTRLLVL.

The rearrangement joins TRBV5-1 to TRBJ2-6; 7 bases fit TRBD1. The V gene's germline CDR1 is SGHRS and CDR2 YFSETQ. V gave up 3 bases and J gave up 1 base; unmatched junction bases: 13. There are 19 residues in the CDR3. CDR3 DNA sequence: TGCGCCAGCAGCTGGGACAGCCCCCGATGGGGGTCTGGGGCCAACGTCCTGACTTTC. It encodes CASSWDSPRWGSGANVLTF. Drawing the rest from reference TRBV5-1 and TRBJ2-6, the complete variable domain is KAGVTQTPRYLIKTRGQQVTLSCSPISGHRSVSWYQQTPGQGLQFLFEYFSETQRNKGNFPGRFSGRQFSNSRSEMNVSTLELGDSALYLCASSWDSPRWGSGANVLTFGAGSRLTVL.

This chain joins TRBV6-1 and TRBJ2-5; tentatively, D is TRBD2 (7 bases). V dropped 3 bases and J dropped 10 bases, with 15 bases sitting between them. CDR1 and CDR2 (germline): MNHNS, SASEGT. The CDR3 spans 13 residues. The CDR3 sequence is CASSERGRGSQYF. CDR3 DNA: TGTGCCAGCAGTGAGAGGGGGAGGGGGAGCCAGTACTTC.

V gene TRBV7-9 combines with J gene TRBJ1-1; D uncertain. This CDR3 region has 13 residues. Germline CDR1 reads SEHNR; CDR2 reads FQNEAQ (reference sequence). Trimming removed 1 base from V and 6 bases from J, with 9 bases in between. The CDR3 region has the DNA TGTGCCAGCAGCTTAGGGCAGGTTCCTGAAGCTTTCTTT. This codes for CASSLGQVPEAFF.

The chain employs TRBV28 and TRBJ2-7; 8 nucleotides match TRBD2. The CDR3 covers 18 residues. Germline assignment: CDR1 MDHEN and CDR2 SYDVKM. The V gene end was trimmed by 3 bases and the J gene end by 1 base; junction bases not matched to a gene: 14. The CDR3 sequence: CASSFVVPTSGSSYEQYF. The CDR3, as DNA: TGTGCCAGCAGTTTTGTCGTCCCAACTAGCGGCTCTTCCTACGAGCAGTACTTC.

This clone showed up just once. The V call is TRBV9, the J call TRBJ1-3, with 10 bases identical to TRBD1. The CDR3 is 17 amino acids. V was pared by 2 bases and J by 3 bases, with 8 bases of the junction left unmatched. CDR1 SGDLS and CDR2 YYNGEE come from the germline V gene. The CDR3 loop is CASSVFDRGHGGNTIYF. Written as DNA, the CDR3 is TGTGCCAGCAGCGTCTTCGACAGGGGGCATGGTGGAAACACCATATATTTT.

V usage is TRBV13 and J usage is TRBJ2-5; 12 bases are a match to TRBD1. V dropped 0 bases and J dropped 5; count of bases not matched to a gene: 4. This CDR3 is 16 amino acids long. Germline-derived CDR1 and CDR2 are PRHDT and FYEKMQ (reference sequence). CDR3 nucleotides: TGTGCCAGCAGCTTAGGCAGGGGACAGGGGGCTGAGACCCAGTACTTC. It codes for CASSLGRGQGAETQYF.

V and J are TRBV5-1 and TRBJ2-1, with 9 bases fitting TRBD1. This CDR3 is 15 amino acids long. V was clipped by 0 bases and J by 7 bases; unmatched bases: 5. Germline V lookup: CDR1 SGHRS, CDR2 YFSETQ. The CDR3 coding sequence is TGCGCCAGCAGCTTGGGGGACAGGGCCGGGAATGAGCAGTTCTTC. This gives the protein CASSLGDRAGNEQFF.

This chain uses TRBV25-1 with TRBJ2-1, with a tentative D call TRBD1 (5 bases). The CDR3 runs 13 residues. V lost 7 bases, J lost 7 bases, and 14 bases lay in between. CDR1 is MGHDK and CDR2 is SYGVNS in the germline V gene. The CDR3 DNA follows: TGTGCCAGCACTGCCGCAGGGCGGAATGAGCAGTTCTTC. It translates to CASTAAGRNEQFF.

The chain employs TRBV19 and TRBJ2-5; the match to TRBD2 covers 12 bases. Trimming cost V 5 bases and J 1 base; bases outside gene matches: 5. CDR1 and CDR2 (germline): LNHDA, SQIVND (reference sequence). The CDR3 spans 16 residues. The CDR3 DNA reads TGTGCCAGTAGTCGGGGGGGACTAGCGGGCCAAGAGACCCAGTACTTC. As protein: CASSRGGLAGQETQYF.

V gene TRBV29-1 combines with J gene TRBJ1-6, with 12 bases identical to TRBD1. Looked up from germline, CDR1 is SQVTM and CDR2 is ANQGSEA. This CDR3 region has 13 residues. The junction had 0 bases not matched to a gene; V was cut back by 6 bases and J by 6 bases. The CDR3 region is CSVGQGANSPLHF. CDR3 in DNA: TGCAGCGTGGGACAGGGGGCTAATTCACCCCTCCACTTT.

The J gene is TRBJ1-5, the V gene TRBV4-3; perhaps TRBD1 as D (6 bases). This CDR3 comprises 13 residues. With 0 bases removed from V and 11 bases from J, the gap between germline ends came to 11 bases. The germline V gene encodes CDR1 LGHNA and CDR2 YSLEER. The CDR3 nucleotides are TGCGCCAGCAGCCAAGATCGGGGGGCGGCCCAGCATTTT. This translates into CASSQDRGAAQHF.

The rearrangement uses TRBV27 and TRBJ2-5; maybe TRBD2 (5 bases). Germline values: CDR1 MNHEY, CDR2 SMNVEV (reference sequence). The CDR3 runs 13 residues. V was shortened by 5 bases and J by 6 bases, with 13 bases between the two germline ends. CDR3 in DNA: TGTGCCAGCAGTCTTGGACTTCGGAAGACCCAGTACTTC. As protein: CASSLGLRKTQYF.

This chain connects TRBV19 to TRBJ2-5; D is undetermined. This CDR3 contains 12 residues. Per germline, CDR1 LNHDA and CDR2 SQIVND (reference sequence). Trimming left V 5 bases short and J 5 bases short, with 9 bases between. The CDR3 reads CASSFLGETQYF. CDR3 sequence (DNA): TGTGCCAGTAGTTTTCTCGGTGAGACCCAGTACTTC.

The rearrangement uses TRBV9 and TRBJ2-6, with a weak D call TRBD1 (6 bases). This CDR3 has 19 amino acids. With 4 bases removed from V and 3 bases from J, the gap between germline ends came to 23 bases. Germline V gene data show CDR1 as SGDLS and CDR2 as YYNGEE. The CDR3 sequence: CASSSPRARGTSGANVLTF. The CDR3 coding sequence is TGTGCCAGCAGCTCCCCGAGGGCCAGGGGTACTAGTGGGGCCAACGTCCTGACTTTC.

The chain links TRBV5-1 to TRBJ2-5, with TRBD1 matching over 7 bases. After removal of 0 bases from V and 1 base from J, the junction contained 3 bases not matched to a gene. CDR1 and CDR2 (germline): SGHRS, YFSETQ. CDR3 length equals 15 residues. In DNA form, the CDR3 reads TGCGCCAGCAGCTTGGTCGGACAGGTCCAAGAGACCCAGTACTTC. Translated, it gives CASSLVGQVQETQYF.

CDR3 sequence: CASQVAGGKYEQYF. Here the CDR3 DNA reads TGTGCCAGTCAGGTGGCAGGGGGCAAGTACGAGCAGTACTTC. The V call is TRBV19, the J call TRBJ2-7, with TRBD1 matching 8 bases. From germline, CDR1 is LNHDA and CDR2 SQIVND (reference sequence). The V segment lost 8 bases and the J segment 4 bases; nucleotides outside the gene matches: 10. This CDR3 contains 14 residues.

V gene TRBV5-6 combines with J gene TRBJ2-2; a possible D gene is TRBD2 (6 bases). Deletions cut 4 bases from V and 0 bases from J, with 7 bases between. There are 14 residues in the CDR3. Germline V CDR1 and CDR2: SGHDT, YYEEEE. CDR3 nucleotides: TGTGCCAGCAGCCCGGGAGCGAACACCGGGGAGCTGTTTTTT. Amino acids: CASSPGANTGELFF.

The chain uses TRBV2 and TRBJ2-7; the match to TRBD2 covers 10 bases. Looked up from germline, CDR1 is SNHLY and CDR2 is FYNNEI. CDR3 length: 11 residues. V was pared by 5 bases and J by 12 bases, with 4 bases of the junction left unmatched. The CDR3 spells CASSPSGGLYF. CDR3 DNA: TGTGCCAGCAGTCCTAGCGGGGGTTTGTACTTC. The full variable domain, in which reference TRBV2 and TRBJ2-7 provide the parts outside the CDR3, is EPEVTQTPSHQVTQMGQEVILRCVPISNHLYFYWYRQILGQKVEFLVSFYNNEISEKSEIFDDQFSVERPDGSNFTLKIRSTKLEDSAMYFCASSPSGGLYFGPGTRLTVT.

V gene TRBV7-8 combines with J gene TRBJ1-1, with D perhaps matching TRBD1 (6 bases). The V gene lost 5 bases and the J gene lost 3 bases, with 13 bases spanning the gap. Germline CDR1 is SGHVS and CDR2 is FQNEAQ. CDR3 length: 14 amino acids. CDR3 protein: CASSRAGGDTEAFF. The CDR3 nucleotides read TGTGCCAGCAGCCGCGCTGGGGGCGACACTGAAGCTTTCTTT.

V is TRBV7-9 and J is TRBJ2-5, with D tentatively TRBD2 (7 bases). Germline CDR1 and CDR2: SEHNR and FQNEAQ (reference sequence). V was shortened by 5 bases and J by 7 bases, with 20 bases between the two germline ends. This CDR3 region has 15 residues. CDR3 nucleotides: TGTGCCAGCAGCCCGCGGGGGCTAGGTGGTGGGACCCAGTACTTC. Translating gives CASSPRGLGGGTQYF.

The CDR3 DNA sequence: TGTGCCAGCAGTACAGGGGAGAACACTGAAGCTTTCTTT. Residues: CASSTGENTEAFF. The chain has TRBV7-9 and TRBJ1-1; 7 bases are shared with TRBD1. Trimming removed 6 bases from V and 1 base from J; junction bases left unmatched: 2. Germline V gives CDR1 SEHNR, CDR2 FQNEAQ (reference sequence). The CDR3 extends over 13 amino acids.

The rearrangement uses TRBV23-1 and TRBJ2-3; TRBD2 agrees at 10 bases. TRBV23-1 is given ORF status, its function remaining uncertain. Losses at the gene ends were 8 bases for V and 0 bases for J; bases not matched to a gene: 8. The CDR3 length is 16 residues. CDR3 region: CASVSGGGTSTDTQYF. The CDR3 DNA follows: TGCGCCAGCGTAAGCGGGGGGGGTACTAGCACAGATACGCAGTATTTT.

This sequence joins TRBV11-3 and TRBJ2-5; 13 positions agree with TRBD2. Per germline, CDR1 SGHNT and CDR2 YENEEA. V gave up 5 bases and J gave up 2 bases; unmatched junction bases: 2. The CDR3 loop spans 15 amino acids. CDR3 nucleotides: TGTGCCAGCAGCCGGACTAGCGGGAGACAAGAGACCCAGTACTTC. Protein product: CASSRTSGRQETQYF.

The rearrangement joins TRBV5-4 to TRBJ2-3, with a tentative D call TRBD1 (5 bases). Germline V gene lookup returns CDR1 SGHNT and CDR2 YYREEE (reference sequence). There are 14 residues in the CDR3. Between the trimmed V and J ends, which lost 3 bases and 6 bases, there was a span of 14 bases. The CDR3 coding sequence is TGTGCCAGCAGCTCGCCGGACACCCCGGATACGCAGTATTTT. Residues: CASSSPDTPDTQYF.

The chain uses TRBV6-5 and TRBJ2-7; 9 nucleotides line up with TRBD2. The V gene end was trimmed by 7 bases and the J gene end by 2 bases; junction bases not matched to a gene: 6. The CDR3 is made up of 14 amino acids. Germline V CDR1 and CDR2: MNHEY, SVGAGI. For the CDR3, the DNA is TGTGCCAGCAAACCGGCGGGAGGGCCCTACGAGCAGTACTTC. Protein: CASKPAGGPYEQYF.

V and J are TRBV7-2 and TRBJ1-2; no firm D call. V dropped 1 base and J dropped 6 bases, with 18 bases sitting between them. Germline V CDR1 and CDR2: SGHTA, FQGNSA. The CDR3 is 16 residues long. The CDR3 sequence: CASSLVASQIQNGYTF. The CDR3 nucleotides are TGTGCCAGCAGCTTAGTAGCTTCCCAAATCCAAAATGGCTACACCTTC.

This clone was seen just once. The chain recombines TRBV29-1 with TRBJ1-2; D ambiguous. The germline V and J ends were trimmed by 7 bases and 2 bases, with 14 bases remaining between them. The germline CDR1 and CDR2 sequences are SQVTM and ANQGSEA. The CDR3 covers 13 residues. The CDR3 sequence: CSGTSDRNYGYTF. Here the CDR3 DNA reads TGCAGCGGGACTTCAGATAGGAACTATGGCTACACCTTC.

The chain combines TRBV25-1 with TRBJ2-3; 11 positions agree with TRBD2. This CDR3 is 15 amino acids long. The germline V gene encodes CDR1 MGHDK and CDR2 SYGVNS. V was clipped by 5 bases and J by 6 bases; unmatched bases: 7. CDR3: CASSLAGGLGDTQYF. In DNA, the CDR3 is TGTGCCAGCAGTTTAGCGGGGGGGCTGGGGGATACGCAGTATTTT.

The CDR3 DNA is TGTGCCAGCAGCTCCATAGCGGGGGGGCAAGATACGCAGTATTTT. This gives the protein CASSSIAGGQDTQYF. The rearrangement joins TRBV5-4 to TRBJ2-3, with TRBD2 identical over 11 bases. Germline-derived CDR1 and CDR2 are SGHNT and YYREEE (reference sequence). With 3 bases clipped from V and 5 bases from J, the junction kept 5 bases outside the gene matches. The CDR3 is 15 amino acids.

This clone was picked up one time. The rearrangement links TRBV2 to TRBJ1-4; maybe TRBD1 (6 bases). The germline gives CDR1 SNHLY, CDR2 FYNNEI. The CDR3 runs 16 residues. The V end was cut by 4 bases, the J end by 4 bases, with 16 bases between. Here the CDR3 reads CASSGGQGTYNEKLFF. CDR3 in DNA: TGTGCCAGCAGTGGGGGGCAAGGGACCTATAATGAAAAACTGTTTTTT.